The present entry profiles one T cell receptor beta chain with its context. Generated by immunoSEQ multiplex PCR, the TCRdb table keeps only in-frame clones and is missing some. The data hold roughly 110,000 clones, with 70% to 80% observed a single time. The sample comes from a study of blood T cell repertoires in COVID-19. Looked up from germline, CDR1 is LGHNT and CDR2 is FRNRAP. V was shortened by 7 bases and J by 5 bases, with 11 bases between the two germline ends. This CDR3 comprises 12 residues. The sequence was collected from a human donor with acute or convalescent COVID-19. The donor label of this sample is uncertain. Specimen: peripheral blood. This sequence joins TRBV12-5 and TRBJ2-5; D is unclear. CDR3 residues: CASALRSETQYF. CDR3 coding DNA: TGTGCTAGTGCCCTGCGTTCTGAGACCCAGTACTTC. Full variable domain (missing parts from reference TRBV12-5 and TRBJ2-5): DARVTQTPRHKVTEMGQEVTMRCQPILGHNTVFWYRQTMMQGLELLAYFRNRAPLDDSGMPKDRFSAEMPDATLATLKIQPSEPRDSAVYFCASALRSETQYFGPGTRLLVL.